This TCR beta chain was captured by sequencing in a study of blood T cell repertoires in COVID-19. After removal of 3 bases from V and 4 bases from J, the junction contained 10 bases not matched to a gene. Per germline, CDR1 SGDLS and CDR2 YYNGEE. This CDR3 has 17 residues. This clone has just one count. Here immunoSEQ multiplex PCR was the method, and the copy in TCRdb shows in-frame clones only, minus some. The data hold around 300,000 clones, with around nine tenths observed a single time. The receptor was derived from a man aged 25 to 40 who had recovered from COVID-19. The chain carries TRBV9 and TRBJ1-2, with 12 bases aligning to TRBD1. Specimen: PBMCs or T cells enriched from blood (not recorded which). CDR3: CASSGGTGGLKGYGYTF. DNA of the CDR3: TGTGCCAGCAGCGGCGGGACAGGGGGCCTGAAGGGCTATGGCTACACCTTC.